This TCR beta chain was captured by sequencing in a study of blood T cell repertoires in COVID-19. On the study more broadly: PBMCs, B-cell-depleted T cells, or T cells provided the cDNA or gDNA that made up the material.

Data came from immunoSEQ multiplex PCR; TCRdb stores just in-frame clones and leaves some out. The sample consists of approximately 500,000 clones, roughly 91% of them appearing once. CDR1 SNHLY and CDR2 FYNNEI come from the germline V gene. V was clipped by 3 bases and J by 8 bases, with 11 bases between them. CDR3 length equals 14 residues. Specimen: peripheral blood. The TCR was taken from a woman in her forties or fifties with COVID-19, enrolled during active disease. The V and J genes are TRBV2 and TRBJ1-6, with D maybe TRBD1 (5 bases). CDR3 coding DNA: TGTGCCAGCAGTGAGAGTCAGGGTCATTCACCCCTCCACTTT. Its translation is CASSESQGHSPLHF.